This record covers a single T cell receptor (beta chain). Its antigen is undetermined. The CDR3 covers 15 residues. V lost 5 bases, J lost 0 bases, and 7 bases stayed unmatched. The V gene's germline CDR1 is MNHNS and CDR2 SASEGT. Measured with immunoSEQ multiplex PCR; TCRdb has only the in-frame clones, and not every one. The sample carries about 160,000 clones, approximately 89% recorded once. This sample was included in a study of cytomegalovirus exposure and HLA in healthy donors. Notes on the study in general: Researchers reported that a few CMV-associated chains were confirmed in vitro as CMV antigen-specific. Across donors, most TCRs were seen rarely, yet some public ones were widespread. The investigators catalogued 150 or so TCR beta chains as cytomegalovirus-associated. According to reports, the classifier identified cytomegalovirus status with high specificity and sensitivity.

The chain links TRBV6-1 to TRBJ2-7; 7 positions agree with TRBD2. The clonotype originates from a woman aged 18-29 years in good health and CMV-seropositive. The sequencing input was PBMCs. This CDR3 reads CASSNLAAASYEQYF. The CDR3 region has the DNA TGTGCCAGCAGTAATCTAGCGGCCGCCTCCTACGAGCAGTACTTC.